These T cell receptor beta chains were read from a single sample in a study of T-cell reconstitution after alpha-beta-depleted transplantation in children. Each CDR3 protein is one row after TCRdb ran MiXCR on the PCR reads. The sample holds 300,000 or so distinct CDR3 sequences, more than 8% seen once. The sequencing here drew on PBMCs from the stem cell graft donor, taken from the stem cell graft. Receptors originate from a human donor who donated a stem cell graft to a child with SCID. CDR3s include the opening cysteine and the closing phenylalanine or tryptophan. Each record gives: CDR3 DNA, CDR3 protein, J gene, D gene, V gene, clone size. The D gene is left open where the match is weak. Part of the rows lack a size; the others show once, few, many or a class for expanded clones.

DNA: TGTGCCAGCAGCCCACGACAGCGAAACACCGGGGAGCTGTTTTTT; CDR3: CASSPRQRNTGELFF; J: TRBJ2-2; D: NA; V: TRBV21-1; size: many
DNA: TGTGCCAGCTCACCAATTACAGCTAACACTGAAGCTTTCTTT; CDR3: CASSPITANTEAFF; J: TRBJ1-1; D: NA; V: TRBV18; size: NA
DNA: TGTGCCACCCAGGCGGGGATAGCGGCTTACAATGAGCAGTTCTTC; CDR3: CATQAGIAAYNEQFF; J: TRBJ2-1; D: NA; V: TRBV2; size: few
DNA: TGTGCCAGCAGACGCGGGACCTCCCTTTGGGATACGCAGTATTTT; CDR3: CASRRGTSLWDTQYF; J: TRBJ2-3; D: NA; V: TRBV6-4; size: many
DNA: TGCAGCGTGGAGGGACAGGGGGTGATCGATGAGCAGTTCTTC; CDR3: CSVEGQGVIDEQFF; J: TRBJ2-1; D: TRBD1; V: TRBV29-1; size: NA
DNA: TGTGCCAGCAGCCAAGGTGGCGGACAGGGTAGCTACGAGCAGTACTTC; CDR3: CASSQGGGQGSYEQYF; J: TRBJ2-7; D: TRBD1; V: TRBV3-1; size: NA
DNA: TGCGCCAGCAGCCAAGGAAGAGGCATAGCGGGGGTCCAAGAGACCCAGTACTTC; CDR3: CASSQGRGIAGVQETQYF; J: TRBJ2-5; D: TRBD2; V: TRBV4-1; size: NA
DNA: TGTGCCAGCAGCTTAGACGGGACAGGTTTCTATGGCTACACCTTC; CDR3: CASSLDGTGFYGYTF; J: TRBJ1-2; D: TRBD1; V: TRBV11-2; size: many
DNA: TGTGCCAGCAGCTCCGGACATAGCGGCACATCCCGGGGTAACACTGAAGCTTTCTTT; CDR3: CASSSGHSGTSRGNTEAFF; J: TRBJ1-1; D: NA; V: TRBV11-1; size: NA
DNA: TGTGCCATCAGCGAGAACACTGAAGCTTTCTTT; CDR3: CAISENTEAFF; J: TRBJ1-1; D: NA; V: TRBV10-3; size: NA
DNA: TGTGCCAGCAGCACCACCGGGGGGTCGGAGACCCAGTACTTC; CDR3: CASSTTGGSETQYF; J: TRBJ2-5; D: TRBD2; V: TRBV12-3/TRBV12-4; size: few
DNA: TGTGCCAGCAGCTTAGGGTCCGGGGGCCCCTACAATGAGCAGTTCTTC; CDR3: CASSLGSGGPYNEQFF; J: TRBJ2-1; D: NA; V: TRBV11-3; size: many
DNA: TGTGCCAGCAGGCGAGCGCCGGGTTATCCTAATGAGCAGTTCTTC; CDR3: CASRRAPGYPNEQFF; J: TRBJ2-1; D: NA; V: TRBV27; size: many
DNA: TGTGCCAGCAGCTTAACAAGAGGGGATGGCTACACCTTC; CDR3: CASSLTRGDGYTF; J: TRBJ1-2; D: NA; V: TRBV7-3; size: NA
DNA: TGTGCCATCACTTCAGGGGTGAACACCGGGGAGCTGTTTTTT; CDR3: CAITSGVNTGELFF; J: TRBJ2-2; D: NA; V: TRBV10-3; size: many
DNA: TGCGCCAGCAGCCAAGAGAGGCAGATCCAGAACACCGGGGAGCTGTTTTTT; CDR3: CASSQERQIQNTGELFF; J: TRBJ2-2; D: NA; V: TRBV4-1; size: NA
DNA: TGTGCCAGCAGCTCTCAGGGAACGTGGACCTACGAGCAGTACTTC; CDR3: CASSSQGTWTYEQYF; J: TRBJ2-7; D: NA; V: TRBV7-9; size: NA
DNA: TGTGCCAGCAGTTTTAAACAGGGAGTAAACGAGCAGTACTTC; CDR3: CASSFKQGVNEQYF; J: TRBJ2-7; D: NA; V: TRBV27; size: few
DNA: TGTGCCAGCTCCGGACTAAACACCGGGGAGCTGTTTTTT; CDR3: CASSGLNTGELFF; J: TRBJ2-2; D: NA; V: TRBV6-5; size: many
DNA: TGCGCCAGCAGCTCCGACGGACAGGGCGGATATGGCTACACCTTC; CDR3: CASSSDGQGGYGYTF; J: TRBJ1-2; D: TRBD1; V: TRBV5-1; size: few
DNA: TGTGCCAGCAGCCCTCGAGTGGGTGGAGGGAGCTCCTATAATTCACCCCTCCACTTT; CDR3: CASSPRVGGGSSYNSPLHF; J: TRBJ1-6; D: NA; V: TRBV11-1; size: few
DNA: TGCGCCAGCAGAAGGACTAGCGGGGGGGCAGATACGCAGTATTTT; CDR3: CASRRTSGGADTQYF; J: TRBJ2-3; D: TRBD2; V: TRBV10-2; size: NA
DNA: TGCGCCAGCAGCACAGGACAGGGGGCCTTACAAGAGACCCAGTACTTC; CDR3: CASSTGQGALQETQYF; J: TRBJ2-5; D: TRBD1; V: TRBV5-1; size: few
DNA: TGCAGTGCTAGGGGGCAGGAAGGAGGCTACACCTTC; CDR3: CSARGQEGGYTF; J: TRBJ1-2; D: NA; V: TRBV20-1; size: few
DNA: TGTGCCAGCAGCAACGCCAAGGGAGAGCAGTACTTC; CDR3: CASSNAKGEQYF; J: TRBJ2-7; D: NA; V: TRBV3-1; size: NA
DNA: TGTGCCAGCAGCTTCTTTGCGGGGGCTGCGGGTTGGACCCAGTACTTC; CDR3: CASSFFAGAAGWTQYF; J: TRBJ2-5; D: NA; V: TRBV5-6; size: few
DNA: TGTGCCAGCAGTTTACCAGGGATGGGCTCTGGGGCCAACGTCCTGACTTTC; CDR3: CASSLPGMGSGANVLTF; J: TRBJ2-6; D: NA; V: TRBV28; size: NA
DNA: TGCGCCAGCAGCTTGGTAGTCGGGAGTGAGCAGTTCTTC; CDR3: CASSLVVGSEQFF; J: TRBJ2-1; D: NA; V: TRBV5-1; size: many
DNA: TGTGCCAGCAGACAGGACAGGGGCGGCTACACCTTC; CDR3: CASRQDRGGYTF; J: TRBJ1-2; D: TRBD1; V: TRBV6-6; size: NA
DNA: TGTGCCAGCAGCCCCGGGCCCACCAAGAACACCGGGGAGCTGTTTTTT; CDR3: CASSPGPTKNTGELFF; J: TRBJ2-2; D: NA; V: TRBV5-5; size: NA
DNA: TGTGCCAGCAGAAGAGACAGGGCCAAGGCCTATGGCTACACCTTC; CDR3: CASRRDRAKAYGYTF; J: TRBJ1-2; D: TRBD1; V: TRBV12-3/TRBV12-4; size: many
DNA: TGCGCCAGCAGCTTGGGGGGACAGCAATACGAGCAGTACTTC; CDR3: CASSLGGQQYEQYF; J: TRBJ2-7; D: TRBD1; V: TRBV5-1; size: NA
DNA: TGCGCCAGCAGCTTTGCGGGGGCTGCAGATACGCAGTATTTT; CDR3: CASSFAGAADTQYF; J: TRBJ2-3; D: NA; V: TRBV5-1; size: NA
DNA: TGTGCCAGCATCGACCCTGGGGCACGGAACACTGAAGCTTTCTTT; CDR3: CASIDPGARNTEAFF; J: TRBJ1-1; D: NA; V: TRBV6-1; size: many
DNA: TGTGCCAGCAGTAAGGGGGTGACAGGGAATCAGCCCCAGCATTTT; CDR3: CASSKGVTGNQPQHF; J: TRBJ1-5; D: TRBD1; V: TRBV2; size: many
DNA: TGTGCCAGCATCCAAGGGGGGACGGTGTACGAGCAGTACTTC; CDR3: CASIQGGTVYEQYF; J: TRBJ2-7; D: NA; V: TRBV11-3; size: NA
DNA: TGTGCCAGCTCCTTGGGGGACAGGGGTCACACTGAAGCTTTCTTT; CDR3: CASSLGDRGHTEAFF; J: TRBJ1-1; D: TRBD1; V: TRBV12-3/TRBV12-4; size: NA
DNA: TGCGCCAGCAGCTTGCGAAGTCAGGCCGGGGAGCTGTTTTTT; CDR3: CASSLRSQAGELFF; J: TRBJ2-2; D: NA; V: TRBV5-1; size: few
DNA: TGTGCCAGCGGGCTTCTGGGAAGTGGGACTGAAGCTTTCTTT; CDR3: CASGLLGSGTEAFF; J: TRBJ1-1; D: NA; V: TRBV12-3/TRBV12-4; size: NA
DNA: TGCGCCAGGAAAGGGACAAAGAGCTCCTATAATTCACCCCTCCACTTT; CDR3: CARKGTKSSYNSPLHF; J: TRBJ1-6; D: NA; V: TRBV5-1; size: few
DNA: TGTGCCAGCAGCGCTAGCCCTCTAAACACCGGGGAGCTGTTTTTT; CDR3: CASSASPLNTGELFF; J: TRBJ2-2; D: NA; V: TRBV7-2; size: many
DNA: TGTGCCAGCAGCTTCGGGGGGACAGGAAATTCCGAGCAGTACTTC; CDR3: CASSFGGTGNSEQYF; J: TRBJ2-7; D: NA; V: TRBV7-3; size: NA
DNA: TGCGCCAGCAGTGGGGCACCAGATTCACCCCTCCACTTT; CDR3: CASSGAPDSPLHF; J: TRBJ1-6; D: NA; V: TRBV10-2; size: few
DNA: TGCAGCGTTGAACTCCGCTCTGGAAACACCATATATTTT; CDR3: CSVELRSGNTIYF; J: TRBJ1-3; D: NA; V: TRBV29-1; size: few
DNA: TGCAGTGCTAGAGACCCGACTAGCGGGGGGTTGTATGAGCAGTTCTTC; CDR3: CSARDPTSGGLYEQFF; J: TRBJ2-1; D: TRBD2; V: TRBV20-1; size: few
DNA: TGTGCCAGCAGTTCGGCAGGGAGCTACAATGAGCAGTTCTTC; CDR3: CASSSAGSYNEQFF; J: TRBJ2-1; D: NA; V: TRBV12-3/TRBV12-4; size: few
DNA: TGCGCCAGCAGTGCCGCGTGGATGCAGTTCTTC; CDR3: CASSAAWMQFF; J: TRBJ2-1; D: NA; V: TRBV10-1; size: NA
DNA: TGTGCCAGCACCAACTGGCAGGGGGCCATTCAGTACTTC; CDR3: CASTNWQGAIQYF; J: TRBJ2-4; D: TRBD1; V: TRBV12-3/TRBV12-4; size: many